Below are 23 T cell receptor beta chains sequenced from a single sample in a study of cytomegalovirus exposure and HLA in healthy donors. The assay was immunoSEQ multiplex PCR, and TCRdb's table has in-frame clones only and misses some. Of hundreds of thousands of clones detected, approximately 84% appear once; the ten largest clones hold around 11%. The source material was PBMCs. The receptor source for this set is a man younger than 35 in good health and CMV-seropositive.

This clone was found once. The CDR3 DNA reads as TGTGCCAGCAGTGTTAAAGGACAGTCAGAGACCCAGTACTTC. This gives the protein CASSVKGQSETQYF. V gene TRBV6-1 combines with J gene TRBJ2-5; tentatively, D is TRBD1 (6 bases). Trimming removed 4 bases from V and 4 bases from J, with 13 bases in between. Per germline, CDR1 MNHNS and CDR2 SASEGT. The CDR3 loop spans 14 amino acids.

The chain carries TRBV6-4 and TRBJ1-2; D is perhaps TRBD1 (5 bases). The CDR3 spans 15 residues. Germline V gene sequence: CDR1 MRHNA, CDR2 SNTAGT. Trimming removed 4 bases at V and 4 bases at J, with 16 bases between. CDR3 in DNA: TGTGCCAGCAGTGTTAACCCGGCAGGGATCTATGGCTACACCTTC. Its protein is CASSVNPAGIYGYTF.

This sequence joins TRBV2 and TRBJ1-4, with TRBD1 matching 7 bases. CDR1 SNHLY and CDR2 FYNNEI come from the germline V gene. Trimming at V came to 6 bases and at J to 7 bases, leaving 2 bases not matched to a gene. The length of the CDR3 is 12 residues. DNA of the CDR3: TGTGCCAGCAGGGGGGACAGTGAAAAACTGTTTTTT. Amino acid sequence: CASRGDSEKLFF.

J is TRBJ1-1 and V is TRBV5-4; the match to TRBD1 covers 7 bases. Germline CDR1 reads SGHNT; CDR2 reads YYREEE (reference sequence). V dropped 4 bases and J dropped 1; count of bases not matched to a gene: 4. The CDR3 has 14 amino acids. CDR3 DNA sequence: TGTGCCAGCAGCAAAGGACAGGAGAACACTGAAGCTTTCTTT. This sequence encodes CASSKGQENTEAFF.

This chain links TRBV7-7 with TRBJ2-1; 7 nucleotides line up with TRBD1. The CDR3 has 12 amino acids. J lost 10 bases, V lost 5 bases, and 5 bases had no gene match. The germline V gene encodes CDR1 SSHAT and CDR2 FNYEAQ (reference sequence). CDR3: CASSPGTAEQFF. CDR3 DNA: TGTGCCAGCAGCCCCGGGACAGCCGAGCAGTTCTTC.

The chain has TRBV6-1 and TRBJ1-1; D might be TRBD1 (5 bases). The CDR3 loop spans 12 amino acids. Trimming took off 8 bases at V and 4 bases at J, with 11 bases between the two ends. Germline V gene lookup returns CDR1 MNHNS and CDR2 SASEGT. CDR3 sequence: CASSWGSTEAFF. CDR3 coding DNA: TGTGCCAGCTCGTGGGGGAGCACTGAAGCTTTCTTT.

The rearrangement links TRBV27 to TRBJ1-1; D might be TRBD1 (6 bases). Germline lookup yields CDR1 MNHEY and CDR2 SMNVEV (reference sequence). CDR3 length: 13 amino acids. The germline V and J ends were trimmed by 6 bases and 0 bases, with 8 bases remaining between them. Written as DNA, the CDR3 is TGTGCCAGCAGCCGGACAGTGAACACTGAAGCTTTCTTT. Protein sequence: CASSRTVNTEAFF.

The chain is built from TRBV7-9 and TRBJ2-7; 7 positions match TRBD1. The V segment lost 5 bases and the J segment 5 bases; nucleotides outside the gene matches: 12. The length of the CDR3 is 15 residues. Germline lookup yields CDR1 SEHNR and CDR2 FQNEAQ (reference sequence). The CDR3 DNA is TGTGCCAGCAGCCCCGGACAGGCCTCAGGGGACGAGCAGTACTTC. It yields the protein CASSPGQASGDEQYF.

The chain couples TRBV7-9 to TRBJ1-2; D possibly corresponds to TRBD1 (5 bases). The germline V and J ends were trimmed by 5 bases and 8 bases, with 21 bases remaining between them. The CDR3 totals 15 residues. Germline-derived CDR1 and CDR2 are SEHNR and FQNEAQ (reference sequence). In nucleotides, the CDR3 is TGTGCCAGCAGCCCGCTCCAGGGAAGGGAGGACGGCTACACCTTC. Translated, it gives CASSPLQGREDGYTF.

The chain recombines TRBV29-1 with TRBJ2-2; the D gene is possibly TRBD1 (6 bases). V lost 4 bases and J 3 bases, leaving 12 bases between the germline ends. CDR3 length: 14 amino acids. Germline V gives CDR1 SQVTM, CDR2 ANQGSEA. The CDR3 DNA sequence: TGCAGCGTTGCACAGGGACGGGACACCGGGGAGCTGTTTTTT. Amino acids: CSVAQGRDTGELFF.

This sequence joins TRBV15 and TRBJ2-1; TRBD2 aligns across 10 bases. V shed 1 base and J 4 bases; nucleotides not matched to a gene: 4. The CDR3 is 16 amino acids. Per germline, CDR1 LNHNV and CDR2 YYDKDF (reference sequence). In DNA form, the CDR3 reads TGTGCCACCAGCAGAGGGTTAGCGGGAGGATACAATGAGCAGTTCTTC. Protein product: CATSRGLAGGYNEQFF.

Only one count was recorded for this clone. The V and J genes are TRBV11-3 and TRBJ2-1; a weak D match, TRBD2 (5 bases). Per germline, CDR1 SGHNT and CDR2 YENEEA. The CDR3 spans 14 residues. V lost 3 bases, J lost 4 bases, and 10 bases lay in between. The DNA of the CDR3 is TGTGCCAGCAGCTTGGCCGGGATATACAATGAGCAGTTCTTC. Encoded protein: CASSLAGIYNEQFF. The full variable domain, in which reference TRBV11-3 and TRBJ2-1 provide the parts outside the CDR3, is EAGVVQSPRYKIIEKKQPVAFWCNPISGHNTLYWYLQNLGQGPELLIRYENEEAVDDSQLPKDRFSAERLKGVDSTLKIQPAELGDSAVYLCASSLAGIYNEQFFGPGTRLTVL.

The chain employs TRBV30 and TRBJ1-2; weak D call: TRBD1 (5 bases). Trimming took 5 bases from V and 3 from J, leaving 10 bases between them. Germline V gene sequence: CDR1 GTSNPN, CDR2 SVGIG (reference sequence). The CDR3 is 12 residues long. Here the CDR3 DNA reads TGTGCCTGGCAAGGGGTCGACTATGGCTACACCTTC. Protein sequence: CAWQGVDYGYTF.

The rearrangement joins TRBV28 to TRBJ2-7; D is tentatively TRBD1 or TRBD2 (5 bases each). Trimming left V 5 bases short and J 0 bases short, with 17 bases between. The length of the CDR3 is 16 residues. Germline CDR1 reads MDHEN; CDR2 reads SYDVKM. The CDR3 DNA sequence: TGTGCCAGCAGTAGGATCGGGGCCTCTAGCTCCTACGAGCAGTACTTC. Its translation is CASSRIGASSSYEQYF.

The chain uses TRBV7-9 and TRBJ1-1; 7 bases agree with TRBD1. J gave up 4 bases and V 3 bases, and 8 bases lay outside the gene matches. The CDR3 is 15 residues long. Germline V gene sequence: CDR1 SEHNR, CDR2 FQNEAQ (reference sequence). The CDR3 is CASSFRGSRSTEAFF. As DNA, the CDR3 is TGTGCCAGCAGCTTCAGGGGGTCGAGGAGCACTGAAGCTTTCTTT.

This clone was observed a single time. The chain carries TRBV6-5 and TRBJ1-2, with unresolved D. V was trimmed by 2 bases and J by 4 bases, leaving 11 bases between them. The CDR3 contains 14 residues. Germline CDR1 and CDR2: MNHEY and SVGAGI. This CDR3 reads CASSYDPEGYGYTF. In DNA form, the CDR3 reads TGTGCCAGCAGTTACGACCCTGAGGGCTATGGCTACACCTTC.

This rearrangement joins TRBV28 to TRBJ1-5; 8 bases are shared with TRBD1. This CDR3 has 16 amino acids. Unmatched junction bases numbered 5, after V lost 4 bases and J lost 0 bases. Germline V gene data show CDR1 as MDHEN and CDR2 as SYDVKM. The CDR3 spells CASSSGQGHSNQPQHF. The CDR3 bases are TGTGCCAGCAGTTCTGGACAGGGACATAGCAATCAGCCCCAGCATTTT.

CDR3 DNA: TGCAGCGTTGACACAGGGGGCACAGATACGCAGTATTTT. It encodes CSVDTGGTDTQYF. The J gene is TRBJ2-3, the V gene TRBV29-1; 7 positions match TRBD1. V lost 3 bases to trimming and J lost 1 base; unmatched junction nucleotides: 1. CDR3 length equals 13 residues. The germline V gene has CDR1 SQVTM and CDR2 ANQGSEA.

The chain has TRBV28 and TRBJ1-2, with D unresolved. Germline assignment: CDR1 MDHEN and CDR2 SYDVKM. V shed 3 bases and J shed 8 bases, with 13 bases lying between them. The CDR3 is 13 residues long. CDR3: CASSLVAQRGYTF. In DNA, the CDR3 is TGTGCCAGCAGTTTGGTGGCCCAGCGGGGCTACACCTTC.

The rearrangement links TRBV5-1 to TRBJ2-3; D possibly matches TRBD1 or TRBD2 (5 bases each). CDR1 and CDR2 from the germline V gene are SGHRS and YFSETQ. V was clipped by 4 bases and J by 5 bases, with 5 bases between them. The CDR3 sequence is 11 residues long. The DNA for the CDR3 is TGCGCCAGCAGCGGGGGAGATACGCAGTATTTT. Amino acids: CASSGGDTQYF.

This chain uses TRBV6-4 with TRBJ1-1, with a possible D match to TRBD1 (6 bases). V dropped 6 bases and J dropped 0 bases, with 11 bases sitting between them. CDR1 is MRHNA and CDR2 is SNTAGT in the germline V gene. The CDR3 sequence is 14 residues long. The CDR3 region has the DNA TGTGCCAGCAGGCCCGACAGGATGAACACTGAAGCTTTCTTT. It yields the protein CASRPDRMNTEAFF.

The V and J genes are TRBV7-2 and TRBJ2-6; 8 nucleotides match TRBD1. Germline V gene lookup returns CDR1 SGHTA and CDR2 FQGNSA. The trim removed 5 bases at V and 4 bases at J, leaving 13 bases unmatched. The CDR3 consists of 18 residues. CDR3 amino acids: CASSTRTGSSIGANVLTF. CDR3 coding DNA: TGTGCCAGCAGCACCCGGACAGGGAGTTCTATAGGGGCCAACGTCCTGACTTTC.

The chain combines TRBV7-9 with TRBJ1-1; no firm D call. The V end was cut by 6 bases, the J end by 1 base, with 12 bases between. The CDR3 loop spans 14 amino acids. Germline values: CDR1 SEHNR, CDR2 FQNEAQ (reference sequence). The CDR3 region is CASSLTAGNTEAFF. As DNA, the CDR3 is TGTGCCAGCAGTTTGACGGCGGGGAACACTGAAGCTTTCTTT.